Below, one T cell receptor beta chain is given with its context. These data come from a study of blood T cell repertoires in COVID-19. About the study: T cells, B-cell-depleted T cells, or PBMCs supplied cDNA or gDNA.

Germline V CDR1 and CDR2: SGHDN, FVKESK. This CDR3 is 15 amino acids long. The V end lost 6 bases, the J end lost 8 bases, and 17 bases lay between the germline ends. How the authors handled the data: From reference gene primer amplification, estimates of nucleated cell counts were derived. Repertoires were generated with immunoSEQ multiplex PCR, while TCRdb's copy carries only in-frame clones and drops some. V, J and clone size are those of that table, while D and trimming were read from the DNA. This repertoire shows around 71,000 clones, 65% to 90% found once; its top ten account for approximately 6.9%. Followed longitudinally, the Seattle patients had been enrolled during active infection.

Sequenced material: peripheral blood. The sequence was collected from a man between 25 and 39 years old with COVID-19, enrolled during active disease. The genes are TRBV14 and TRBJ1-6; a weak D match, TRBD1 (6 bases). The chain's CDR3 is CASRGPGHSDSPLHF. Written as DNA, the CDR3 is TGTGCCAGCAGGGGACCGGGACACAGTGATTCACCCCTCCACTTT. The full variable domain, completed using reference TRBV14 and TRBJ1-6, is EAGVTQFPSHSVIEKGQTVTLRCDPISGHDNLYWYRRVMGKEIKFLLHFVKESKQDESGMPNNRFLAERTGGTYSTLKVQPAELEDSGVYFCASRGPGHSDSPLHFGNGTRLTVT.